This entry lists 22 T cell receptor beta chains sequenced from one sample in a study of beta chain features in type 1 diabetes. Expressed TCRB transcripts got sequenced, as all isolated RNA was reverse transcribed. The table came from immunoSEQ multiplex PCR; TCRdb's copy has only in-frame clones and leaves some out. The sample has hundreds of thousands of clones, 11% seen once; the top ten hold 0.015%. Sequencing used naive CD4+ T cells from blood. These receptor sequences come from a woman in her 30s in good health.

This clone was counted between two and nine times. The chain combines TRBV28 with TRBJ2-1, with D possibly being TRBD2 (5 bases). Trimming took off 3 bases at V and 4 bases at J, with 10 bases between the two ends. Germline V CDR1 and CDR2: MDHEN, SYDVKM. The CDR3 totals 14 residues. The CDR3 bases are TGTGCCAGCAGTTTTGCTAGCTCGTACAATGAGCAGTTCTTC. Translation gives CASSFASSYNEQFF.

There are a few counts of this clone. The chain has TRBV2 and TRBJ1-5, with 9 bases lining up with TRBD1. The V segment lost 5 bases and the J segment 5 bases; nucleotides outside the gene matches: 7. Germline lookup yields CDR1 SNHLY and CDR2 FYNNEI. There are 15 residues in the CDR3. In nucleotides, the CDR3 is TGTGCCAGCAGTCGGGACAGGGCTTTTGATCAGCCCCAGCATTTT. This encodes CASSRDRAFDQPQHF.

In this sample, this clone turned up a few times. The chain combines TRBV11-2 with TRBJ2-1; 7 bases fit TRBD2. The length of the CDR3 is 17 residues. The germline CDR1 and CDR2 sequences are SGHAT and FQNNGV. J gave up 3 bases and V 5 bases, and 13 bases lay outside the gene matches. The CDR3 DNA follows: TGTGCCAGCAGCCTAACCTTTGGGGGAGGGATCTACAATGAGCAGTTCTTC. Translating it yields CASSLTFGGGIYNEQFF.

This clone was observed a few times. V and J are TRBV18 and TRBJ1-1; 9 bases line up with TRBD1. Germline CDR1 KGHSH, CDR2 LQKENI. The CDR3 is made up of 14 amino acids. After removal of 4 bases from V and 4 bases from J, the junction contained 4 bases not matched to a gene. The CDR3 nucleotides read TGTGCCAGCTCACGACAGGGGGAGGGCACTGAAGCTTTCTTT. This encodes CASSRQGEGTEAFF.

The V call is TRBV7-2, the J call TRBJ2-7, with TRBD2 as a possible D gene (6 bases). In germline, CDR1 is SGHTA, CDR2 FQGNSA. Trimming took 3 bases from V and 1 from J, leaving 19 bases between them. CDR3 length: 17 amino acids. Here the CDR3 DNA reads TGTGCCAGCAGCTTCCTCGGGTGGGAGGTCCAATCCTACGAGCAGTACTTC. This codes for CASSFLGWEVQSYEQYF.

There are a few counts of this clone. The V call is TRBV6-5, the J call TRBJ2-7, with 10 bases identical to TRBD1. The CDR3 runs 16 residues. Germline loops: CDR1 MNHEY, CDR2 SVGAGI. V lost 4 bases, J lost 4 bases, and 10 bases stayed unmatched. In nucleotides, the CDR3 is TGTGCCAGCAGTTCCAGACCCGGGACAGGGGAGTACGAGCAGTACTTC. This codes for CASSSRPGTGEYEQYF.

The chain combines TRBV29-1 with TRBJ2-7; no definite D call. The CDR3 consists of 11 residues. Germline V gene lookup returns CDR1 SQVTM and CDR2 ANQGSEA. Between the trimmed V and J ends, which lost 5 bases and 3 bases, there was a span of 8 bases. The CDR3: CSVTDVYEQYF. The CDR3 DNA reads TGCAGCGTTACAGATGTCTACGAGCAGTACTTC.

In this sample, this clone turned up a few times. The chain uses TRBV9 and TRBJ2-3; TRBD2 matches 10 bases. Germline CDR1 SGDLS, CDR2 YYNGEE. The CDR3 loop spans 16 amino acids. V shed 2 bases and J 2 bases; nucleotides not matched to a gene: 5. DNA of the CDR3: TGTGCCAGCAGCGTCGGGACTAGCGAGTACACAGATACGCAGTATTTT. This codes for CASSVGTSEYTDTQYF.

CDR3 loop: CASSLWAGSAASSYNEQFF. CDR3 in DNA: TGTGCCAGCAGTTTATGGGCGGGCTCCGCCGCGAGCTCCTACAATGAGCAGTTCTTC. V is TRBV28 and J is TRBJ2-1, with D tentatively TRBD2 (5 bases). The ends were cut back, 0 bases at V and 0 bases at J, with 18 bases in the middle. The germline V gene has CDR1 MDHEN and CDR2 SYDVKM. The CDR3 contains 19 residues.

There are a few counts of this clone. The rearrangement joins TRBV4-2 to TRBJ1-2; TRBD1 matches 8 bases. CDR3 size: 15 residues. After removal of 3 bases from V and 6 bases from J, the junction contained 9 bases not matched to a gene. CDR1 and CDR2 from the germline V gene are LGHNA and YNFKEQ. As DNA, the CDR3 is TGTGCCAGCAGCCACTTGGCAGGGGGCGCCGATGGCTACACCTTC. It encodes CASSHLAGGADGYTF.

This clone was observed a few times. The J gene is TRBJ1-5, the V gene TRBV15, with TRBD1 matching over 7 bases. The junction had 6 bases not matched to a gene; V was cut back by 5 bases and J by 5 bases. Germline CDR1 reads LNHNV; CDR2 reads YYDKDF (reference sequence). This CDR3 region has 14 residues. The CDR3 DNA reads as TGTGCCACCAGCCGCGGACAGGCAGATCAGCCCCAGCATTTT. This codes for CATSRGQADQPQHF.

This clone was observed a few times. This sequence joins TRBV5-1 and TRBJ1-2, with 10 bases fitting TRBD1. The J segment lost 4 bases and the V segment lost 4 bases, leaving 7 bases of the junction unmatched. The germline CDR1 and CDR2 sequences are SGHRS and YFSETQ. There are 15 residues in the CDR3. In DNA form, the CDR3 reads TGCGCCAGCAGCCCCGGGACAGGGGTCGGCTATGGCTACACCTTC. It yields the protein CASSPGTGVGYGYTF.

The V and J genes are TRBV4-2 and TRBJ1-2; no reliable D call. CDR1 is LGHNA and CDR2 is YNFKEQ in the germline V gene. V lost 1 base and J lost 4, with 16 bases in between. CDR3 length: 16 amino acids. The CDR3 sequence: CASSQAGNPGAYGYTF. CDR3 coding DNA: TGTGCCAGCAGCCAAGCCGGCAACCCAGGTGCCTATGGCTACACCTTC.

The CDR3 DNA is TGTGCCAGCTCACCACGACGGGATGGACTAGCCAGCAATGAGCAGTTCTTC. It is translated as CASSPRRDGLASNEQFF. V gene TRBV18 combines with J gene TRBJ2-1; 8 bases line up with TRBD2. This CDR3 contains 17 residues. Unmatched junction bases numbered 11, after V lost 1 base and J lost 6 bases. CDR1 and CDR2 (germline): KGHSH, LQKENI.

V gene TRBV9 combines with J gene TRBJ2-3; weak D call: TRBD2 (5 bases). Trimming took off 1 base at V and 2 bases at J, with 11 bases between the two ends. Germline loops: CDR1 SGDLS, CDR2 YYNGEE. There are 15 residues in the CDR3. CDR3 loop: CASSVSGRATDTQYF. The CDR3 DNA follows: TGTGCCAGCAGCGTAAGTGGGAGAGCCACAGATACGCAGTATTTT.

This clone was seen more than once but under ten times. The chain links TRBV30 to TRBJ1-1; no reliable D call. The CDR3 covers 13 residues. Trimming pared 3 bases from V and 5 bases from J, leaving 13 bases between. From germline, CDR1 is GTSNPN and CDR2 SVGIG (reference sequence). The CDR3 region has the DNA TGTGCCTGGAGGGGTCCTCCGGGGACTGAAGCTTTCTTT. Translation gives CAWRGPPGTEAFF. The full variable domain, with the rest looked up from reference TRBV30 and TRBJ1-1, is SQTIHQWPATLVQPVGSPLSLECTVEGTSNPNLYWYRQAAGRGLQLLFYSVGIGQISSEVPQNLSASRPQDRQFILSSKKLLLSDSGFYLCAWRGPPGTEAFFGQGTRLTVV.

The table lists this clone with a few counts. This chain uses TRBV30 with TRBJ2-2, with 10 nucleotides matching TRBD1. V lost 8 bases and J lost 4; bases outside the gene matches: 4. In germline, CDR1 is GTSNPN, CDR2 SVGIG (reference sequence). CDR3 length: 13 residues. This CDR3 reads CAQRDRGTGELFF. The DNA of the CDR3 is TGTGCCCAACGGGACAGGGGCACCGGGGAGCTGTTTTTT.

This clone was recorded a few times. The chain joins TRBV7-9 to TRBJ2-7; a possible D gene is TRBD1 (5 bases). The CDR3 is made up of 15 amino acids. V gave up 4 bases and J gave up 3 bases, with 16 bases separating them. Germline-derived CDR1 and CDR2 are SEHNR and FQNEAQ (reference sequence). The CDR3 spells CASSSGRAPLYEQYF. DNA for the CDR3: TGTGCCAGCAGCTCCGGCAGGGCCCCACTCTACGAGCAGTACTTC.

This clone was counted between two and nine times. The chain uses TRBV28 and TRBJ2-3; 7 bases are a match to TRBD1. Germline lookup yields CDR1 MDHEN and CDR2 SYDVKM. This CDR3 region has 14 residues. J lost 1 base, V lost 6 bases, and 4 bases had no gene match. CDR3 bases: TGTGCCAGCAGAAATGGACAGGGCACAGATACGCAGTATTTT. Its protein product is CASRNGQGTDTQYF. Variable domain in full (rest from reference TRBV28 and TRBJ2-3): DVKVTQSSRYLVKRTGEKVFLECVQDMDHENMFWYRQDPGLGLRLIYFSYDVKMKEKGDIPEGYSVSREKKERFSLILESASTNQTSMYLCASRNGQGTDTQYFGPGTRLTVL.

The V and J genes are TRBV30 and TRBJ2-3, with 8 bases fitting TRBD2. The CDR3 consists of 17 residues. J was trimmed by 0 bases and V by 1 base; bases with no gene match: 9. Germline V gene sequence: CDR1 GTSNPN, CDR2 SVGIG (reference sequence). As DNA, the CDR3 is TGTGCCTGGAGTGACGGGGGGGGACTAGAGAGCACAGATACGCAGTATTTT. Translated: CAWSDGGGLESTDTQYF.

This clone was counted many times. CDR3 region: CASSQDRTGPYEQYF. The CDR3 coding sequence is TGCGCCAGCAGCCAAGACAGGACAGGGCCCTACGAGCAGTACTTC. The chain links TRBV4-3 to TRBJ2-7; 8 nucleotides match TRBD1. V shed 0 bases, J shed 2 bases, and the junction held 3 bases outside the gene matches. Germline V gene sequence: CDR1 LGHNA, CDR2 YSLEER. The CDR3 has 15 amino acids.

V is TRBV19 and J is TRBJ2-1, with 7 bases aligning to TRBD1. V was clipped by 7 bases and J by 7 bases; unmatched bases: 4. The CDR3 has 12 amino acids. The germline V gene has CDR1 LNHDA and CDR2 SQIVND (reference sequence). CDR3 region: CASNARGNEQFF. The CDR3 region has the DNA TGTGCCAGTAACGCCAGGGGGAATGAGCAGTTCTTC.